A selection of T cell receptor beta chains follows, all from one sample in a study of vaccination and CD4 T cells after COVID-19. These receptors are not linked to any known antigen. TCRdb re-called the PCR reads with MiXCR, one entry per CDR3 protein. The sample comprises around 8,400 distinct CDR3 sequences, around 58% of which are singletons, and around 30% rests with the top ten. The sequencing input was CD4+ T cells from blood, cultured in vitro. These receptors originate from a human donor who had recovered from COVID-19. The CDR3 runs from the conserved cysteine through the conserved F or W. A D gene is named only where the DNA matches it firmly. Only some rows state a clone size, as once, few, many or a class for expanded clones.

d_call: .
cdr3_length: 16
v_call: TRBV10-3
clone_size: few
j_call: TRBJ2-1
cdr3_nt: TGTGCCATCAGTGACCCCCGGGAGAGCTCCTACAATGAGCAGTTCTTC
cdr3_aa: CAISDPRESSYNEQFF

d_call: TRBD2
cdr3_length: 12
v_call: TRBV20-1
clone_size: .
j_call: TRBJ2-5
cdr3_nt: TGCAGTATAGCGGGAGGGGTGGAGACCCAGTACTTC
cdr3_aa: CSIAGGVETQYF

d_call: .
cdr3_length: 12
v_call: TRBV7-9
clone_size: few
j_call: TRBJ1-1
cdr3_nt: TGTGCCAGCAGCTTTCCTAACACTGAAGCTTTCTTT
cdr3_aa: CASSFPNTEAFF

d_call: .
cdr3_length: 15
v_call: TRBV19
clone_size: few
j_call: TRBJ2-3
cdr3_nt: TGTGCCAGTAGGGCTCAGGGGACCCCCACAGATACGCAGTATTTT
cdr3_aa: CASRAQGTPTDTQYF

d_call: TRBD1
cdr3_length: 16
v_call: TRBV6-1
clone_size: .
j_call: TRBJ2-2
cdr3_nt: TGTGCCAGCAGTGAAGGGACAGGAGCCCCCACCGGGGAGCTGTTTTTT
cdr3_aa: CASSEGTGAPTGELFF

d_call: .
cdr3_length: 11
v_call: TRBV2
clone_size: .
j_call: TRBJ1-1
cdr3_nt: TGTGCCAGCAGTGAATATAGCGGAGCTTTCTTT
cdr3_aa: CASSEYSGAFF

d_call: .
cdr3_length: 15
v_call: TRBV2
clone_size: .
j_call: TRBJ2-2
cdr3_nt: TGTGCCAGCAGTGATGCGGTCCAGAACACCGGGGAGCTGTTTTTT
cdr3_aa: CASSDAVQNTGELFF

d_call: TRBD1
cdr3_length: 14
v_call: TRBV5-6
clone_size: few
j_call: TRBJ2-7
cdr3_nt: TGTGCCAGCAGCGACGGACAGGGTTCCTACGAGCAGTACTTC
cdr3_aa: CASSDGQGSYEQYF

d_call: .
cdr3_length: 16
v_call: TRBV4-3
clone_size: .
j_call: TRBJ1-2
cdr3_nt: TGCGCCAGCAGCCCCCACCGGGCTCTTCCTCTATATGGCTACACCTTC
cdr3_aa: CASSPHRALPLYGYTF

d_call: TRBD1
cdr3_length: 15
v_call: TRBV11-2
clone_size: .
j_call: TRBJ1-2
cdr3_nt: TGTGCCAGCAGCCAACCAAAGGACAGGAACTATGGCTACACCTTC
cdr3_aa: CASSQPKDRNYGYTF

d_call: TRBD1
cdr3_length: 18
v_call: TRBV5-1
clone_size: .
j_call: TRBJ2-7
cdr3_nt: TGCGCCAGCAGCCGGGACAGGGGAGGGAGCGGGAACTCCTACGAGCAGTACTTC
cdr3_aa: CASSRDRGGSGNSYEQYF

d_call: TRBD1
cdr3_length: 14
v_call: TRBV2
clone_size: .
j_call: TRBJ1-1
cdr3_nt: TGTGCCAGCAGTGGACAGGGGGCGGACACTGAAGCTTTCTTT
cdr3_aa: CASSGQGADTEAFF

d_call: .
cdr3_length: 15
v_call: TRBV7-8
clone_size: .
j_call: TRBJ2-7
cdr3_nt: TGTGCCAGCAGCCCTGTCCGGGACGGCTCCTACGAGCAGTACTTC
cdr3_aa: CASSPVRDGSYEQYF

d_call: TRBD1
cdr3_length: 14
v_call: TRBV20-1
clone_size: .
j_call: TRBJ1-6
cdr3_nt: TGCAGTGCCCGGGACAGGGTCTATAATTCACCCCTCCACTTT
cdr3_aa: CSARDRVYNSPLHF

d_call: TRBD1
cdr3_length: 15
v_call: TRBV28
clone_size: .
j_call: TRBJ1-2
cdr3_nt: TGTGCCAGCAGTCCGGGAGGGACAGCTAACTATGGCTACACCTTC
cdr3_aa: CASSPGGTANYGYTF

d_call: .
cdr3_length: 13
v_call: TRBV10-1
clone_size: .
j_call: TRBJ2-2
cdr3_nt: TGCGCCAGCTCCCCAGGGAGCGGCGGGGAGCTGTTTTTT
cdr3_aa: CASSPGSGGELFF

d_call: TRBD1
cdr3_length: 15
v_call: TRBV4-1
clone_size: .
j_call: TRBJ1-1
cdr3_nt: TGCGCCAGCAGCCAAGCACCACTGACAGGGTGGAATGCTTTCTTT
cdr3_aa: CASSQAPLTGWNAFF

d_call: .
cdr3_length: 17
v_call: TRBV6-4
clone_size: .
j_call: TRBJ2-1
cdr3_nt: TGTGCCAGCAGCCGCGAGTACGGGGTAAGCTCCTACAATGAGCAGTTCTTC
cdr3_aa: CASSREYGVSSYNEQFF

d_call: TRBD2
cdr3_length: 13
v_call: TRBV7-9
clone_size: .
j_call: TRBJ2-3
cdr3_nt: TGTGCCAGTATAGCGGGACACACAGATACGCAGTATTTT
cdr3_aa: CASIAGHTDTQYF